This is a list of T cell receptor beta chains from one sample in a study of identical twins. TCRdb redid the calling of the 5' RACE reads with MiXCR, one entry per CDR3 protein. This table has 200,000 to 250,000 distinct CDR3 sequences, under 12% appearing once. Specimen: memory T cells sorted from blood. These receptors originate from a man aged 50-60 years in good health. Each CDR3 is given with its conserved first and last residue. The D gene is left open where the match is weak. Only part of the rows carry a size: once, few, many, or a class if the clone is expanded.

clone size: many
V gene: TRBV7-6
J gene: TRBJ2-7
D gene: .
CDR3 DNA: TGTGCCAGCAGCTTTGGCGGGTACTACGAGCAGTACTTC
CDR3 protein: CASSFGGYYEQYF

clone size: few
V gene: TRBV7-2
J gene: TRBJ1-2
D gene: .
CDR3 DNA: TGTGCCAGCACCCCCGGACAGAACTATGGCTACACCTTC
CDR3 protein: CASTPGQNYGYTF

clone size: .
V gene: TRBV24-1
J gene: TRBJ2-1
D gene: TRBD1
CDR3 DNA: TGTGCCACCAGCGGGGGACAGGGGAGAGCCTACAATGAGCAGTTCTTC
CDR3 protein: CATSGGQGRAYNEQFF

clone size: .
V gene: TRBV25-1
J gene: TRBJ2-7
D gene: .
CDR3 DNA: TGTGCCAGCAACCCGCAGGGGACCGCCTACGAGCAGTACTTC
CDR3 protein: CASNPQGTAYEQYF

clone size: few
V gene: TRBV6-1
J gene: TRBJ2-7
D gene: .
CDR3 DNA: TGTGCCAGCAGTGAAAACCGGGACGCAGTCGAGCAGTACTTC
CDR3 protein: CASSENRDAVEQYF

clone size: .
V gene: TRBV4-1
J gene: TRBJ2-2
D gene: .
CDR3 DNA: TGCGCCAGCAGCCAATCGCCTAGCGCGAACACCGGGGAGCTGTTTTTT
CDR3 protein: CASSQSPSANTGELFF

clone size: many
V gene: TRBV27
J gene: TRBJ2-1
D gene: .
CDR3 DNA: TGTGCCAGCTGGGACCTACTAGGGGGAGGGAATGAGCAGTTCTTC
CDR3 protein: CASWDLLGGGNEQFF

clone size: few
V gene: TRBV6-2/TRBV6-3
J gene: TRBJ1-1
D gene: .
CDR3 DNA: TGTGCCAGCAGGACTAATAAGGAAGCTTTCTTT
CDR3 protein: CASRTNKEAFF

clone size: many
V gene: TRBV19
J gene: TRBJ2-7
D gene: .
CDR3 DNA: TGTGCCAGTAGTAGGACATCAACCTCCTACGAGCAGTACTTC
CDR3 protein: CASSRTSTSYEQYF

clone size: .
V gene: TRBV28
J gene: TRBJ2-4
D gene: TRBD2
CDR3 DNA: TGTGCCAGCAGTTTGGGTCCCCTCAGCGGGATGAAAAACATTCAGTACTTC
CDR3 protein: CASSLGPLSGMKNIQYF

clone size: many
V gene: TRBV7-2
J gene: TRBJ2-3
D gene: .
CDR3 DNA: TGTGCCAGCAGCACGGGTCAGCACACAGATACGCAGTATTTT
CDR3 protein: CASSTGQHTDTQYF

clone size: many
V gene: TRBV5-1
J gene: TRBJ2-7
D gene: .
CDR3 DNA: TGCGCCAGCAGCTTGGAGGGAGCAGGGTTTCGATCCTACGAGCAGTACTTC
CDR3 protein: CASSLEGAGFRSYEQYF

clone size: .
V gene: TRBV28
J gene: TRBJ2-1
D gene: TRBD2
CDR3 DNA: TGTGCCAGCACCTCTAGCGGGAGTCTTAGTGAGCAGTTCTTC
CDR3 protein: CASTSSGSLSEQFF

clone size: few
V gene: TRBV27
J gene: TRBJ2-2
D gene: .
CDR3 DNA: TGTGCCAGCAGTAACCAGGGGTCAAAGACCGGGGAGCTGTTTTTT
CDR3 protein: CASSNQGSKTGELFF

clone size: .
V gene: TRBV4-2
J gene: TRBJ2-1
D gene: TRBD2
CDR3 DNA: TGTGCCAGCAGCCGGGGACTAGCGGGAGTGGGACCCCGAAACAATGAGCAGATCTTC
CDR3 protein: CASSRGLAGVGPRNNEQIF

clone size: .
V gene: TRBV11-3
J gene: TRBJ2-2
D gene: .
CDR3 DNA: TGTGCCAGCAGCTCCCCGACCCCGGGGGGGGAGCTGTTTTTT
CDR3 protein: CASSSPTPGGELFF

clone size: many
V gene: TRBV29-1
J gene: TRBJ2-5
D gene: TRBD1
CDR3 DNA: TGCAGCGTTGAAGTGGGGACAGGGGGAATCCAAGAGACCCAGTACTTC
CDR3 protein: CSVEVGTGGIQETQYF

clone size: few
V gene: TRBV10-2
J gene: TRBJ2-3
D gene: .
CDR3 DNA: TGCGCCAGCAGGGGACGTTCAGATACGCAGTATTTT
CDR3 protein: CASRGRSDTQYF

clone size: many
V gene: TRBV20-1
J gene: TRBJ2-1
D gene: .
CDR3 DNA: TGCAGTGCTTCCACAGGGTGGAATGAGCAGTTCTTC
CDR3 protein: CSASTGWNEQFF

clone size: .
V gene: TRBV5-1
J gene: TRBJ1-2
D gene: .
CDR3 DNA: TGCGCCAGCAGCTTGGAGGTGAACAACTATGGCTACACCTTC
CDR3 protein: CASSLEVNNYGYTF

clone size: .
V gene: TRBV9
J gene: TRBJ1-2
D gene: .
CDR3 DNA: TGTGCCAGCAGCAGAATTTCACAGGGACTGTATGGCTACACCTTC
CDR3 protein: CASSRISQGLYGYTF

clone size: .
V gene: TRBV27
J gene: TRBJ1-6
D gene: .
CDR3 DNA: TGTGCCAGCAGTTGGGCCTCGACGGGTTCACCCCTCCACTTT
CDR3 protein: CASSWASTGSPLHF

clone size: many
V gene: TRBV7-9
J gene: TRBJ2-2
D gene: TRBD1
CDR3 DNA: TGTGCCAGCAGCTACGGGACAGGGGACACCGGGGAGCTGTTTTTT
CDR3 protein: CASSYGTGDTGELFF

clone size: few
V gene: TRBV14
J gene: TRBJ2-7
D gene: TRBD1
CDR3 DNA: TGTGCCAGCAGCCACGGACAGGGGGGTACCTACGAGCAGTACTTC
CDR3 protein: CASSHGQGGTYEQYF

clone size: .
V gene: TRBV27
J gene: TRBJ2-7
D gene: TRBD2
CDR3 DNA: TGTGCCAGCAGTTTCTTCCTCCCTAGCGGGGGATACGAGCAGTACTTC
CDR3 protein: CASSFFLPSGGYEQYF

clone size: few
V gene: TRBV20-1
J gene: TRBJ2-5
D gene: TRBD2
CDR3 DNA: TGCAGTGCCGGACTAGCGGGGGTTGAGACCCAGTACTTC
CDR3 protein: CSAGLAGVETQYF

clone size: .
V gene: TRBV12-3/TRBV12-4
J gene: TRBJ2-3
D gene: .
CDR3 DNA: TGTGCAGACGGTCCCGGAGTCGTGGGGAGAGTGAGAGCAGATATGCAGTATTTT
CDR3 protein: CADGPGVVGRVRADMQYF

clone size: few
V gene: TRBV6-5
J gene: TRBJ2-2
D gene: .
CDR3 DNA: TGTGCCAGCAGTTACGTTACTACCTCTCCCGGGGAGCTGTTTTTT
CDR3 protein: CASSYVTTSPGELFF

clone size: few
V gene: TRBV11-1
J gene: TRBJ2-2
D gene: TRBD1
CDR3 DNA: TGTGCCAGCAGTTGGGACAGCACGAACACCGGGGAGCTGTTTTTT
CDR3 protein: CASSWDSTNTGELFF

clone size: .
V gene: TRBV20-1
J gene: TRBJ2-5
D gene: TRBD1
CDR3 DNA: TGCAGTGTTTACAGGGGAAAGGAGACCCAGTACTTC
CDR3 protein: CSVYRGKETQYF

clone size: many
V gene: TRBV3-1
J gene: TRBJ2-1
D gene: TRBD2
CDR3 DNA: TGTGCCAGCAGCCAAGTAACTAGCGGGAGGGCTGACTACAATGAGCAGTTCTTC
CDR3 protein: CASSQVTSGRADYNEQFF

clone size: many
V gene: TRBV5-1
J gene: TRBJ2-3
D gene: TRBD2
CDR3 DNA: TGCGCCAGCAGCAGCGGGGAGCCAGCCAGGGCAGATACGCAGTATTTT
CDR3 protein: CASSSGEPARADTQYF

clone size: few
V gene: TRBV10-3
J gene: TRBJ2-1
D gene: TRBD2
CDR3 DNA: TGTGCCGCCGGGACTAAGCGGGAGCTCTATGAGCAGTTCTTC
CDR3 protein: CAAGTKRELYEQFF

clone size: few
V gene: TRBV4-2
J gene: TRBJ1-1
D gene: TRBD1
CDR3 DNA: TGTGCCAGCAGCCAAGAGACAGGGGGATTCAGGACTGAAGCTTTCTTT
CDR3 protein: CASSQETGGFRTEAFF

clone size: many
V gene: TRBV20-1
J gene: TRBJ1-1
D gene: .
CDR3 DNA: TGCAGTGCTAGAGACTCGGAGGGGGTGAGGAACACTGAAGCTTTCTTT
CDR3 protein: CSARDSEGVRNTEAFF

clone size: many
V gene: TRBV6-2/TRBV6-3
J gene: TRBJ2-7
D gene: .
CDR3 DNA: TGTGCCAGCAGAACAAACAGTCCTGCAGAGCAGTACTTC
CDR3 protein: CASRTNSPAEQYF

clone size: .
V gene: TRBV7-9
J gene: TRBJ2-1
D gene: .
CDR3 DNA: TGTGCCAGCAGCTCCGAGACTCGGGGTCGGAATGAGCAGTTCTTC
CDR3 protein: CASSSETRGRNEQFF